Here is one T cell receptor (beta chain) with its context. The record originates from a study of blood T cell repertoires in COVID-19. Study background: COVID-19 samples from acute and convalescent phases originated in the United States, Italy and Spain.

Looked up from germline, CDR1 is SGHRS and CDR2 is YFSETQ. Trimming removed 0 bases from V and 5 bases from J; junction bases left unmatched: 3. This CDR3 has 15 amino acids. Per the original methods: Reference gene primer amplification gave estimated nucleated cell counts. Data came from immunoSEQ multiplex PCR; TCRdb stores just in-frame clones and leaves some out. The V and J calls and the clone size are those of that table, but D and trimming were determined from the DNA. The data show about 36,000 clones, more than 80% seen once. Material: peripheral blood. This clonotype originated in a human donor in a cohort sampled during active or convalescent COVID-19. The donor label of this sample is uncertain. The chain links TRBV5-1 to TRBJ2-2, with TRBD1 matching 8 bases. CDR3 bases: TGCGCCAGCAGCTTGGGGACAGGGCGGACCGGGGAGCTGTTTTTT. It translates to CASSLGTGRTGELFF.